Presented here are 4 T cell receptor beta chains from one specimen sequenced in a study of CD8+CD57+ T cells in acquired aplastic anemia. For CDR3 and TCR beta VDJ profiling, genomic DNA was the template used. TCRdb reprocessed the reads with MiXCR, giving one entry per CDR3 protein. The table has hundreds of thousands of distinct CDR3 sequences, roughly 82% seen once; the top ten hold 40% to 50%. Whoever was chosen for sequencing had shown CD8+CD57+ cell expansion by flow cytometry. The sample was sorted CD4+, CD8+, or CD8+CD57+ T cells (not recorded which) from PBMCs. Source of these receptors: a human donor with aplastic anemia.

A word on this clonotype: Germline is not matched at one junction end, which may reflect a read error. CDR3 protein: CATSRRTGHTVSRTEAFF. In DNA, the CDR3 is TGTGCCACCAGCCGGCGTACAGGGCACACAGTTTCGAGGACTGAAGCTTTCTTT. The chain combines TRBV5-6 with TRBJ1-1, with a tentative D call TRBD1 (6 bases). The CDR3 totals 18 residues. Germline assignment: CDR1 SGHDT and CDR2 YYEEEE.

The table lists this clonotype with a few counts. The junction does not match germline at one end; this may be a read error. The chain has TRBV7-9 and TRBJ1-2; D might be TRBD1 (6 bases). This CDR3 spans 15 amino acids. Germline V lookup: CDR1 SEHNR, CDR2 FQNEAQ (reference sequence). The DNA for the CDR3 is TGTGCCAGTAGCTTGGCTGGGGGCGCCTACTATGGCTACACCTTC. Protein: CASSLAGGAYYGYTF. Full variable domain (missing parts from reference TRBV7-9 and TRBJ1-2): DTGVSQNPRHKITKRGQNVTFRCDPISEHNRLYWYRQTLGQGPEFLTYFQNEAQLEKSRLLSDRFSAERPKGSFSTLEIQRTEQGDSAMYLCASSLAGGAYYGYTFGSGTRLTVV.

Turning to this clonotype: One junction end does not reproduce the germline sequence, and a read error may be involved. This chain joins TRBV7-8 and TRBJ2-1; TRBD2 matches 11 bases. The germline V gene has CDR1 SGHVS and CDR2 FQNEAQ. The CDR3 is made up of 16 amino acids. In nucleotides, the CDR3 is TGTGCCAGCAGTATAGCGGGAGGGAGCTCCTCCAATGAGCAGTTCTTC. Protein product: CASSIAGGSSSNEQFF. The variable domain in full, with the rest retrieved from reference TRBV7-8 and TRBJ2-1, is GAGVSQSPRYKVAKRGQDVALRCDPISGHVSLFWYQQALGQGPEFLTYFQNEAQLDKSGLPSDRFFAERPEGSVSTLKIQRTQQEDSAVYLCASSIAGGSSSNEQFFGPGTRLTVL.

The chain combines TRBV2 with TRBJ2-5, with a weak D call TRBD1 (6 bases). The CDR3 consists of 15 residues. The germline V and J ends were trimmed by 6 bases and 13 bases, with 27 bases remaining between them. Germline V gene sequence: CDR1 SNHLY, CDR2 FYNNEI. CDR3 nucleotide sequence: TGTGCCAGCAGCTCCGGCACAGGGACAAAAGACACCACGTACTTC. This codes for CASSSGTGTKDTTYF.